This T cell receptor (beta chain) emerged from a study of T cells in Graves' hyperthyroidism and ophthalmopathy. Amplified TCR beta CDR3 regions derived from RNA transcripts. HTBI primers drove first-round RT-PCR of the TCR CDR3. TCRdb re-derived calls from the multiplex PCR reads in MiXCR, one entry per CDR3 protein. Among 600,000 to 700,000 distinct CDR3 sequences, around 15% were seen once, and the ten largest hold roughly 4.5%. This clonotype was detected only a few times. The receptor's source is a woman between 40 and 55 years old with Graves' ophthalmopathy. Material for sequencing was blood.

The CDR3 loop reads CASSFLSRDTDTQYF. The CDR3 nucleotides read TGTGCCAGCAGTTTTTTGTCCAGAGACACAGATACGCAGTATTTT. V usage is TRBV28 and J usage is TRBJ2-3, with D unresolved. Germline-derived CDR1 and CDR2 are MDHEN and SYDVKM. This CDR3 region has 15 residues. V shed 3 bases and J shed 2 bases, with 12 bases lying between them.